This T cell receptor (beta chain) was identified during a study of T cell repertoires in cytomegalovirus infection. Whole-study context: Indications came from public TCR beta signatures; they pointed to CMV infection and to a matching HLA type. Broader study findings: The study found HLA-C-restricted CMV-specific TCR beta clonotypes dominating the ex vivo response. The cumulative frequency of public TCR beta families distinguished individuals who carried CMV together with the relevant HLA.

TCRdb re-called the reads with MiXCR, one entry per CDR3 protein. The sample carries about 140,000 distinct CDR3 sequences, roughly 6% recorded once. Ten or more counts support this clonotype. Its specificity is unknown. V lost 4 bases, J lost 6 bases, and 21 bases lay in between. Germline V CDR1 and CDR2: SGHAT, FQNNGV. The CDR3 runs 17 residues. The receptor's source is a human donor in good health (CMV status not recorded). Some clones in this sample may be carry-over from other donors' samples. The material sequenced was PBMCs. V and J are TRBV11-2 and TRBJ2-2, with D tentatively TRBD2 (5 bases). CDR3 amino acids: CASSSWGSGSLAGELFF. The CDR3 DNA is TGTGCCAGCAGCTCTTGGGGAAGCGGTAGCTTGGCCGGGGAGCTGTTTTTT.